The present TCR beta chain was sequenced within a study of response to subunit inactivated influenza vaccine. MiXCR, run by TCRdb on the RT-PCR reads, gives a single entry per CDR3 protein. The sample has under 800,000 distinct CDR3 sequences, around 14% seen once. The germline gives CDR1 SQVTM, CDR2 ANQGSEA. The V end lost 3 bases, the J end lost 7 bases, and 16 bases lay between the germline ends. The CDR3 extends over 14 amino acids. The TCR comes from a man aged 50 to 59 who received an inactivated influenza vaccine. The source material was PBMCs from blood, sampled 14 days before vaccination. The rearrangement links TRBV29-1 to TRBJ2-4; D is undetermined. The CDR3 is CSVDVPSPLNIQYF. DNA of the CDR3: TGCAGCGTTGACGTGCCCTCCCCCCTGAACATTCAGTACTTC. The complete variable domain, with remaining parts taken from reference TRBV29-1 and TRBJ2-4, reads SAVISQKPSRDICQRGTSLTIQCQVDSQVTMMFWYRQQPGQSLTLIATANQGSEATYESGFVIDKFPISRPNLTFSTLTVSNMSPEDSSIYLCSVDVPSPLNIQYFGAGTRLSVL.